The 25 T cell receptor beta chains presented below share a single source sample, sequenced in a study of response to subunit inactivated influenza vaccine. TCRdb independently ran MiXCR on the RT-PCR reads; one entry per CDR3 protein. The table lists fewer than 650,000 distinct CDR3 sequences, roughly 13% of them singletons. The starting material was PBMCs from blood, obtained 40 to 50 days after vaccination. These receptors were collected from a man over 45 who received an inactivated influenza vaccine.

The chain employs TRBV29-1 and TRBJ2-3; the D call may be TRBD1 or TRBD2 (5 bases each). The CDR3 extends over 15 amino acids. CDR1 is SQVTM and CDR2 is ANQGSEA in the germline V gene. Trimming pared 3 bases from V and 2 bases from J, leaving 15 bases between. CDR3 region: CSVEAGSYPTDTQYF. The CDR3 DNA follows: TGCAGCGTTGAGGCAGGGAGTTATCCCACAGATACGCAGTATTTT.

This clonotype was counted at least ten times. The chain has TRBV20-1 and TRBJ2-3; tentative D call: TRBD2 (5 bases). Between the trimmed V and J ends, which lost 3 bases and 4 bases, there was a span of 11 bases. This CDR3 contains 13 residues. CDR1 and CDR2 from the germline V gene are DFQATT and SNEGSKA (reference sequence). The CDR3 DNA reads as TGCAGTGCTAGCCTGGCTAGCCCAGATACGCAGTATTTT. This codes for CSASLASPDTQYF.

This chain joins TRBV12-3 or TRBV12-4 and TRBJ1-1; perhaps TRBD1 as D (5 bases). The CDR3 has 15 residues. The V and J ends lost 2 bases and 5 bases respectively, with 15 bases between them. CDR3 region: CASSLSVLGLTEAFF. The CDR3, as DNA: TGTGCCAGCAGTTTATCGGTCCTGGGGCTTACTGAAGCTTTCTTT.

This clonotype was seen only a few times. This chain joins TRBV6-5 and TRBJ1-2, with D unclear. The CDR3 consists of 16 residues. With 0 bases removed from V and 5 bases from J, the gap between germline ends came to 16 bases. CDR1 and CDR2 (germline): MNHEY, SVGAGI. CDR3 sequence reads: CASSYSWAGEDYGYTF. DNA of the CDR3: TGTGCCAGCAGTTACTCATGGGCCGGAGAGGATTATGGCTACACCTTC.

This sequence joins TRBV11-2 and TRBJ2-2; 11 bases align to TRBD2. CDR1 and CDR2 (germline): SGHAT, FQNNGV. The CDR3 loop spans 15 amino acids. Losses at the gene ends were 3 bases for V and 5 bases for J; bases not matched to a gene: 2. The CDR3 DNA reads TGTGCCAGCAGCTTTGGACTAGCGGGTACCGGGGAGCTGTTTTTT. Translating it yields CASSFGLAGTGELFF.

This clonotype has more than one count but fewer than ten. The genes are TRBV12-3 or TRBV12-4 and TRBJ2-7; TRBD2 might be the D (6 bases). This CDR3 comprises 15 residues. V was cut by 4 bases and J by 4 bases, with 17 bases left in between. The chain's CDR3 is CASSSFYGSVYEQYF. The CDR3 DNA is TGTGCCAGCAGTTCGTTCTACGGGAGTGTTTACGAGCAGTACTTC.

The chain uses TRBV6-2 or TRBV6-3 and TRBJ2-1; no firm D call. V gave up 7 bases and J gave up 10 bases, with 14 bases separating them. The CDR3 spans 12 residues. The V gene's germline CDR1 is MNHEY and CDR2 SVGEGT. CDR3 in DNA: TGTGCCAGCACAGACCCCCCGTCGGAGCAGTTCTTC. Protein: CASTDPPSEQFF.

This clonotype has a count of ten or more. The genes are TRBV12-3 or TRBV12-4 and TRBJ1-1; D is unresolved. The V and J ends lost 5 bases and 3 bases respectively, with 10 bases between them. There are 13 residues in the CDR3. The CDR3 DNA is TGTGCCAGCAGTGGACCCATGCACACTGAAGCTTTCTTT. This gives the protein CASSGPMHTEAFF.

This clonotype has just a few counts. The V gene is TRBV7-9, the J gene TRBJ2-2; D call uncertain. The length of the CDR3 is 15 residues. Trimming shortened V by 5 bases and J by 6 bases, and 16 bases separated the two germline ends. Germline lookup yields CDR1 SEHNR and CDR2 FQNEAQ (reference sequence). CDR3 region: CASSAPLPLAGELFF. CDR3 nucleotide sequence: TGTGCCAGCAGCGCCCCCCTACCACTGGCCGGGGAGCTGTTTTTT.

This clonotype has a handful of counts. CDR3 bases: TGTGCCAGCAGCTTAAGACTGATCTCTGGAAACACCATATATTTT. Amino acids: CASSLRLISGNTIYF. The chain couples TRBV7-9 to TRBJ1-3; D call uncertain. Germline V gives CDR1 SEHNR, CDR2 FQNEAQ (reference sequence). The V gene lost 2 bases and the J gene lost 0 bases, with 8 bases spanning the gap. The CDR3 is 15 residues long.

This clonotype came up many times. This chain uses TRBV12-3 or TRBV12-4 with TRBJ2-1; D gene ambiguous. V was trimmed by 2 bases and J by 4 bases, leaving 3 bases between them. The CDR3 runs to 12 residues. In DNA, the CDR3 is TGTGCCAGCAGTTTAAAATACAATGAGCAGTTCTTC. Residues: CASSLKYNEQFF.

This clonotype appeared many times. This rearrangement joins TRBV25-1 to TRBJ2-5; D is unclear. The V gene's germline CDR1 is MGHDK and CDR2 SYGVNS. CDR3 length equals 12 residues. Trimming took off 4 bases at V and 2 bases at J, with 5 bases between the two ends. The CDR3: CASSVGQETQYF. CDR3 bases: TGTGCCAGCAGTGTGGGACAAGAGACCCAGTACTTC.

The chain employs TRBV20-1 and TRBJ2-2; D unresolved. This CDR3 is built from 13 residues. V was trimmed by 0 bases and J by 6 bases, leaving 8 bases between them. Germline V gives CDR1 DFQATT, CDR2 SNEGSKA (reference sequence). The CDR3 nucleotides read TGCAGTGCTAGAGATTCTCGGTCCGGGGAGCTGTTTTTT. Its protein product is CSARDSRSGELFF.

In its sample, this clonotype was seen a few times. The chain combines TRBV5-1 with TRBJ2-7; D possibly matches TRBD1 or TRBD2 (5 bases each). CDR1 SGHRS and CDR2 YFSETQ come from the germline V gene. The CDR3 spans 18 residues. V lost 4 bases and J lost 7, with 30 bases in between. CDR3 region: CASSLGVEAGTHKLEQYF. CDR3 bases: TGCGCCAGCAGCCTGGGGGTTGAGGCCGGGACCCATAAGCTGGAGCAGTACTTC.

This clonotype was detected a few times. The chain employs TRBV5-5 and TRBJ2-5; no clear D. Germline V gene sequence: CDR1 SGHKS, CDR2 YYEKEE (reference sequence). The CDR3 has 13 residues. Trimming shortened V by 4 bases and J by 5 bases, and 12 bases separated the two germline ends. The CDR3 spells CASSPGILETQYF. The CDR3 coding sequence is TGTGCCAGCAGCCCCGGAATTCTGGAGACCCAGTACTTC.

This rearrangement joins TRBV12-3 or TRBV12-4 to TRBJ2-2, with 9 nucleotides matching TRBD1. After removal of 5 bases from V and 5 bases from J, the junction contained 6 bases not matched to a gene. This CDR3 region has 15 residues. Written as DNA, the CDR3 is TGTGCCAGCAGTAGGACAGGGGCGGGGACCGGGGAGCTGTTTTTT. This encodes CASSRTGAGTGELFF.

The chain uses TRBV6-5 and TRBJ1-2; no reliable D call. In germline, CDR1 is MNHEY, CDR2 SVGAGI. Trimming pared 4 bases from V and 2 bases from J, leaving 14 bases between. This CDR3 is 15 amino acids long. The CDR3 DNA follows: TGTGCCAGCAGTTGCAGTAGCGGTGAGAACTATGGCTACACCTTC. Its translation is CASSCSSGENYGYTF.

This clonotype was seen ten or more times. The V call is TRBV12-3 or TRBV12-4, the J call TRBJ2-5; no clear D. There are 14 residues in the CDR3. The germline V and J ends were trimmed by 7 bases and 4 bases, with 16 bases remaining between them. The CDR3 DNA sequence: TGTGCCAGCACCTTTCGGATGGGAAGAGAGACCCAGTACTTC. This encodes CASTFRMGRETQYF.

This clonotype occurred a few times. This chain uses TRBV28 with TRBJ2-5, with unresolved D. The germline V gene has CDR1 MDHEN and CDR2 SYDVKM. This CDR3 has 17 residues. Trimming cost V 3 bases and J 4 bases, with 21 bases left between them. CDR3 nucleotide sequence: TGTGCCAGCAGTTTCACCCTCACCCTGAGGTTGAGAGAGACCCAGTACTTC. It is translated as CASSFTLTLRLRETQYF.

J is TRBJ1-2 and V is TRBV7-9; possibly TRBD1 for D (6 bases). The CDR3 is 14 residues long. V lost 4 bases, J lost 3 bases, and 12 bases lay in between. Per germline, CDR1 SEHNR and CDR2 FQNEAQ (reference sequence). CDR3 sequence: CASSSRRGDYGYTF. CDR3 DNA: TGTGCCAGCAGCTCCCGTAGGGGGGACTATGGCTACACCTTC.

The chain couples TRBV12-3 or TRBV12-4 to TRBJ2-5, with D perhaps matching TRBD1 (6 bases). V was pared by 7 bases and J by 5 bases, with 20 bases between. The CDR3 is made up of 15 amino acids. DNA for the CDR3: TGTGCCAGCACCTATCAACAGGGTGGGTGGGAGACCCAGTACTTC. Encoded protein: CASTYQQGGWETQYF.

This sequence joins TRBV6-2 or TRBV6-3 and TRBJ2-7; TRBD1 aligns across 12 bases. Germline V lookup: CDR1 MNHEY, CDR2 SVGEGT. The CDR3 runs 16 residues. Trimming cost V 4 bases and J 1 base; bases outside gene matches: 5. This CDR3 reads CASSSGQGARSYEQYF. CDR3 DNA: TGTGCCAGCAGTTCGGGACAGGGGGCGCGATCCTACGAGCAGTACTTC.

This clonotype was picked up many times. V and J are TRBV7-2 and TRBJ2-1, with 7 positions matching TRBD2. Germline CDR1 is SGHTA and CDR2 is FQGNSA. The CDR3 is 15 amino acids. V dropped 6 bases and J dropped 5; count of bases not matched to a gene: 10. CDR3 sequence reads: CASSTAGVAHNEQFF. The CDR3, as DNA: TGTGCCAGCAGTACCGCGGGGGTAGCCCACAATGAGCAGTTCTTC.

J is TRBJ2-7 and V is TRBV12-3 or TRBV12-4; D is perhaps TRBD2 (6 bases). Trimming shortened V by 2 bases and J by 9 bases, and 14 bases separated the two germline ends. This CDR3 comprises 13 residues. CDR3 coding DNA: TGTGCCAGCAGTTTAAAGAGGGCTAGCGTGCAGTACTTC. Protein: CASSLKRASVQYF.

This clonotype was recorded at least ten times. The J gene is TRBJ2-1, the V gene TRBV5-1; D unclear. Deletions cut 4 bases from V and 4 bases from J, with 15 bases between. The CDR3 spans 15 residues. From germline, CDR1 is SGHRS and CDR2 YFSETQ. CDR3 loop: CASSVTGLTYNEQFF. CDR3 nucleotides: TGCGCCAGCAGCGTAACCGGGCTAACATACAATGAGCAGTTCTTC.